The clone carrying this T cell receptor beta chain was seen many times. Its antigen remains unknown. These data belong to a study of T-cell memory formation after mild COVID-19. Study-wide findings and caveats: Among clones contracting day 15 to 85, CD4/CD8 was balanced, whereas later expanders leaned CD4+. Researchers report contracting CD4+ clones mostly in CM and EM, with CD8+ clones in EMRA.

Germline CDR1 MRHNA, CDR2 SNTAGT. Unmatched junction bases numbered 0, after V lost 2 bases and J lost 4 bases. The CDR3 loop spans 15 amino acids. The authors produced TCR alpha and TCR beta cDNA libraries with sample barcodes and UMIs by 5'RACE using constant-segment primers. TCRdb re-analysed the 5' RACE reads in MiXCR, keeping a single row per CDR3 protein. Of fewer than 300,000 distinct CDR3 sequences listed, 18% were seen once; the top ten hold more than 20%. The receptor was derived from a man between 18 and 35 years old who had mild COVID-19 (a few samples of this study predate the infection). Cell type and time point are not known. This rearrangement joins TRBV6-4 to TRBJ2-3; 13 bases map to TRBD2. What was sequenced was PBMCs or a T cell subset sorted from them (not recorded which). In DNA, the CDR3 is TGTGCCAGCAGTGACACTAGCGGGGGGGCAGATACGCAGTATTTT. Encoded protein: CASSDTSGGADTQYF.